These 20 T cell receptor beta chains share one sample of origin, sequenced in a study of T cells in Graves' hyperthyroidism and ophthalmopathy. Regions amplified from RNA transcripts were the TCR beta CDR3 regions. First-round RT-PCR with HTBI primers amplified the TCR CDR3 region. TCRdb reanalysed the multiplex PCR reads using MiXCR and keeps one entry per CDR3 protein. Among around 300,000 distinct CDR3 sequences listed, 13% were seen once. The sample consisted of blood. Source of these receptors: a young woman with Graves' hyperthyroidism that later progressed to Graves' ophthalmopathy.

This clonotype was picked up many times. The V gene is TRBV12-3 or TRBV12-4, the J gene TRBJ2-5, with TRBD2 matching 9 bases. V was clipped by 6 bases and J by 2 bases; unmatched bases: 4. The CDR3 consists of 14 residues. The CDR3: CASSTSGLQETQYF. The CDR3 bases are TGTGCCAGCAGCACTAGCGGGCTTCAAGAGACCCAGTACTTC.

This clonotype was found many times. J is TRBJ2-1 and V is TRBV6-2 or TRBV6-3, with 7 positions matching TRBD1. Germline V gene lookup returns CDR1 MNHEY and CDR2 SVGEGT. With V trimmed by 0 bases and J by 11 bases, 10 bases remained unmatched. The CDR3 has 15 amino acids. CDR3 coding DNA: TGTGCCAGCAGTTACTCGAATCCCGAGGGGGCTAAGCAGTTCTTC. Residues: CASSYSNPEGAKQFF.

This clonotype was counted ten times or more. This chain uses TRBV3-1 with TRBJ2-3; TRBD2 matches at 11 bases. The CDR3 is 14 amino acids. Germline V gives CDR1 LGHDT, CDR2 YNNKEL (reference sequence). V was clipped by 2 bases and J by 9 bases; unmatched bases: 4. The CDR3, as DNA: TGTGCCAGCAGCCAACTAGCGGGAGGAGTAACGCAGTATTTT. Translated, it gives CASSQLAGGVTQYF.

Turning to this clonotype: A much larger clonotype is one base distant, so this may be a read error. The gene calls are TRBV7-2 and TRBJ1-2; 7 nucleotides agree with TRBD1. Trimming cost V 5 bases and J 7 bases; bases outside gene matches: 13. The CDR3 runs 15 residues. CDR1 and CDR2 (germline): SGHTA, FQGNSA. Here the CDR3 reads CASSLYTGVGCGYTF. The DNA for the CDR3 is TGTGCCAGCAGCCTCTATACAGGGGTGGGGTGTGGCTACACCTTC.

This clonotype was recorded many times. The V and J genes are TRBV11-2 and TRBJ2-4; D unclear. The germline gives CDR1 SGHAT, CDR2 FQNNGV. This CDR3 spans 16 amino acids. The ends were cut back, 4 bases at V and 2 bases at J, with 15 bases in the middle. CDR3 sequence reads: CASSYSLSRPKNIQYF. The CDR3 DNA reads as TGTGCCAGCAGCTACTCCCTAAGCAGGCCCAAAAACATTCAGTACTTC.

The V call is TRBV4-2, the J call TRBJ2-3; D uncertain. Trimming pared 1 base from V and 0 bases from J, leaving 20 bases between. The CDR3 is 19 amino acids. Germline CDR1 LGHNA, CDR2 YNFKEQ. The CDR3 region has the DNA TGTGCCAGCAGCCAAGGTCCCACCGCGGCGAGCGCTAGCACAGATACGCAGTATTTT. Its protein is CASSQGPTAASASTDTQYF.

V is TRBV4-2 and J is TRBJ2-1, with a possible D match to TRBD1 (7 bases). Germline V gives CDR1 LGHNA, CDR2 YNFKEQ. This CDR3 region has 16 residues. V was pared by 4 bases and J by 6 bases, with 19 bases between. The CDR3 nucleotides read TGTGCCAGCAGCCCGTTTCCCAGGGGGGATTTCAATGAGCAGTTCTTC. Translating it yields CASSPFPRGDFNEQFF.

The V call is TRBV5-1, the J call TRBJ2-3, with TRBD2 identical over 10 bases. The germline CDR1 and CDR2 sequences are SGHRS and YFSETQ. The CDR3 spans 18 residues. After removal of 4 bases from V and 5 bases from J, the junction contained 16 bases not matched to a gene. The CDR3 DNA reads TGCGCCAGCAGCCCCGGGACATTTCTAGCGGGAGCTAAAGATACGCAGTATTTT. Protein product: CASSPGTFLAGAKDTQYF.

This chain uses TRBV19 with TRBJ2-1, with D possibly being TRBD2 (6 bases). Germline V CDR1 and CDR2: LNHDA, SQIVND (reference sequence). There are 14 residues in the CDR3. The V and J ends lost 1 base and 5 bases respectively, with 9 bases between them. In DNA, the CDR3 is TGTGCCAGTAGTATAGGTAGCGGAGACAATGAGCAGTTCTTC. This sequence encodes CASSIGSGDNEQFF. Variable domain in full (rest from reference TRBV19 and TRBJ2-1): DGGITQSPKYLFRKEGQNVTLSCEQNLNHDAMYWYRQDPGQGLRLIYYSQIVNDFQKGDIAEGYSVSREKKESFPLTVTSAQKNPTAFYLCASSIGSGDNEQFFGPGTRLTVL.

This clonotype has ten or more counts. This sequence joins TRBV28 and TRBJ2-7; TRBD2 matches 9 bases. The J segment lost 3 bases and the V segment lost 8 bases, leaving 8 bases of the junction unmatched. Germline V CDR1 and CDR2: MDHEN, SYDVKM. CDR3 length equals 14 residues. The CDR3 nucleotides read TGTGCCAGCTCCGGCGGGGGGGTTAGCTACGAGCAGTACTTC. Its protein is CASSGGGVSYEQYF.

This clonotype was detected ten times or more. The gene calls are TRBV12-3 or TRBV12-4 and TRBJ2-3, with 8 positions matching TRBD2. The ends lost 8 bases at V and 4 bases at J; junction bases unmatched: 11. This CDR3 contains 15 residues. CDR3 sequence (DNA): TGTGCCAGCCTGCCCCAGGCGGGAGGCTCAGATACGCAGTATTTT. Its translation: CASLPQAGGSDTQYF.

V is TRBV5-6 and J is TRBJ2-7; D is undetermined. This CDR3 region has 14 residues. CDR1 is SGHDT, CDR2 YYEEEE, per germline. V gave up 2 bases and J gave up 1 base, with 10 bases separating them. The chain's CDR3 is CASSFSRASYEQYF. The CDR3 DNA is TGTGCCAGCAGCTTTTCGCGAGCGTCCTACGAGCAGTACTTC.

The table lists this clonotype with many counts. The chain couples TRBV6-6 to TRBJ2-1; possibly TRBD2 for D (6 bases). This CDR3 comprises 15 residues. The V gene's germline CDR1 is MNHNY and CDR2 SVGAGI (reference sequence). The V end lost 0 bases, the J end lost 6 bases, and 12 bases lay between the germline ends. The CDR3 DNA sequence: TGTGCCAGCAGTTACTCTTGGGGGACTGGCAATGAGCAGTTCTTC. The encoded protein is CASSYSWGTGNEQFF.

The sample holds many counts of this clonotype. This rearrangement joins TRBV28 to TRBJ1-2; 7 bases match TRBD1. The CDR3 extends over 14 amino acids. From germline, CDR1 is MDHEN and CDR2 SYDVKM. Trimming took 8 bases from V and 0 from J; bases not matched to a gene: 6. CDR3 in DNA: TGTGCCAGCGAGGGACAGATGACTAACTATGGCTACACCTTC. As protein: CASEGQMTNYGYTF.

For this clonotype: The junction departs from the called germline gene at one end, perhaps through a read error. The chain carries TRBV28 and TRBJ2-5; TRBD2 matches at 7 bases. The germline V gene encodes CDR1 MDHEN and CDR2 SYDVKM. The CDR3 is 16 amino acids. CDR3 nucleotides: TGTGCCGGCAGTTTATTAGGGCTAGCGGTACAAGAGACCCAGTACTTC. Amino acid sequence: CAGSLLGLAVQETQYF.

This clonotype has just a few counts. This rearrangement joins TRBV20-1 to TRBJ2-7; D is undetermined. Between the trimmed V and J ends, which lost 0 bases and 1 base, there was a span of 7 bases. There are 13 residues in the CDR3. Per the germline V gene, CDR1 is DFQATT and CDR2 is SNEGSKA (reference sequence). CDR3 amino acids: CSARDTHSYEQYF. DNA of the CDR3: TGCAGTGCTAGAGATACGCATTCCTACGAGCAGTACTTC.

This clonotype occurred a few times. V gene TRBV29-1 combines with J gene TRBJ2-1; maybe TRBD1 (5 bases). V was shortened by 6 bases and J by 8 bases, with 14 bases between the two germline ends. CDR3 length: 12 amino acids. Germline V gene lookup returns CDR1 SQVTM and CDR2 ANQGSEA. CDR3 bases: TGCAGCGTACGGGCCAGGGTATATGAGCAGTTCTTC. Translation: CSVRARVYEQFF.

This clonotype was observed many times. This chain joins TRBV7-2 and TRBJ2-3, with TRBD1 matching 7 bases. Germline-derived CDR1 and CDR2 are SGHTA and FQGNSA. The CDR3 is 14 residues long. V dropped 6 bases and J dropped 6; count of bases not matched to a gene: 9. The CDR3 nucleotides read TGTGCCAGCAGAAGGAAGGGGGCAGGGGATACGCAGTATTTT. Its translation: CASRRKGAGDTQYF.

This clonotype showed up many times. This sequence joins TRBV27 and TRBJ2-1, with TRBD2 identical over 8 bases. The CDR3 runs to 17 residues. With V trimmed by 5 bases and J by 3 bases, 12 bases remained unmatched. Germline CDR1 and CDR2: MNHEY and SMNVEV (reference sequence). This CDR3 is CASSESKGLAGYNEQFF. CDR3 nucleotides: TGTGCCAGCAGTGAATCCAAAGGCCTAGCGGGCTACAATGAGCAGTTCTTC.

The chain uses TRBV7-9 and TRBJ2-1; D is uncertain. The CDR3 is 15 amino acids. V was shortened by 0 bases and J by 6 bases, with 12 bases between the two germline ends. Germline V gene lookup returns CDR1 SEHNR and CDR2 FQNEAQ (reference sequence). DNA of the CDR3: TGTGCCAGCAGCTTAGCTGACGGAAGTTTCAATGAGCAGTTCTTC. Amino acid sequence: CASSLADGSFNEQFF. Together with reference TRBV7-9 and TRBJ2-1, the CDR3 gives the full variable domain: DTGVSQNPRHKITKRGQNVTFRCDPISEHNRLYWYRQTLGQGPEFLTYFQNEAQLEKSRLLSDRFSAERPKGSFSTLEIQRTEQGDSAMYLCASSLADGSFNEQFFGPGTRLTVL.